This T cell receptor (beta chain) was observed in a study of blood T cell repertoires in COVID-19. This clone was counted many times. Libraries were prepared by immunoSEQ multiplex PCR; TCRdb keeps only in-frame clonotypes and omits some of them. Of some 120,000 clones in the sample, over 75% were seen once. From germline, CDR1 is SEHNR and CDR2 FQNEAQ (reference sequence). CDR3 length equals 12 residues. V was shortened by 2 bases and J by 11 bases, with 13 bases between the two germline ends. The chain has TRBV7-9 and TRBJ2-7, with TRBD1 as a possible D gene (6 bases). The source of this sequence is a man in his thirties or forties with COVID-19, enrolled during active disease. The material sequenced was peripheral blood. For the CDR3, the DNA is TGTGCCAGCAGCTTACTTACAGGGCAGGAGTACTTC. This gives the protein CASSLLTGQEYF.